Listed below are T cell receptor beta chains from one sample, sequenced in a study of control samples from healthy donors and cancer patients. TCRdb keeps only in-frame clones here, not all; method: immunoSEQ multiplex PCR. Of about 170,000 clones in the sample, around 92% were seen once. The specimen was blood. The source of these receptors is a woman between 35 and 50 years old in good health. Both conserved end residues are part of each CDR3. D genes are given only for firm matches. Only some rows state a clone size, as once, few, many or a class for expanded clones.

j_gene,v_gene,d_gene,abundance,CDR3aa,CDR3nt
TRBJ1-3,TRBV3-1/TRBV3-2,TRBD1,-,CASSPRTGDTIYF,TGTGCCAGCAGCCCACGGACAGGGGACACCATATATTTT
TRBJ1-3,TRBV4-1,-,-,CASSQGVGADGNTIYF,TGCGCCAGCAGCCAAGGGGTGGGGGCGGATGGAAACACCATATATTTT
TRBJ2-4,TRBV9,-,once,CASSADLSGTNKNIQYF,TGTGCCAGCAGCGCAGACCTTTCGGGGACAAACAAAAACATTCAGTACTTC
TRBJ2-3,TRBV5-1,TRBD2,-,CASSPGTSGGLTDTQYF,TGCGCCAGCAGCCCCGGGACTAGCGGGGGGCTGACAGATACGCAGTATTTT
TRBJ1-5,TRBV19,-,-,CASSFGRGNQPQHF,TGTGCCAGTAGTTTTGGACGGGGGAATCAGCCCCAGCATTTT
TRBJ2-5,TRBV11-3,-,-,CASSLDREETQYF,TGTGCCAGCAGCTTAGATAGAGAAGAGACCCAGTACTTC
TRBJ2-1,TRBV21-1,-,-,CASSKPAQSSYNEQFF,TGTGCCAGCAGCAAACCCGCGCAAAGCTCCTACAATGAGCAGTTCTTC
TRBJ2-5,TRBV15,-,once,CATSIDQGQETQYF,TGTGCCACCAGCATAGACCAGGGACAAGAGACCCAGTACTTC
TRBJ1-1,TRBV5-1,TRBD1,-,CASSQGATEAFF,TGCGCCAGCAGCCAGGGGGCGACTGAAGCTTTCTTT
TRBJ2-3,TRBV19,-,-,CASSDPSRGASTDTQYF,TGTGCCAGTAGTGACCCCTCGCGCGGGGCTAGCACAGATACGCAGTATTTT
TRBJ2-5,TRBV7-8,-,-,CASSPQGGGKTQYF,TGTGCCAGCAGCCCCCAGGGGGGCGGTAAGACCCAGTACTTC
TRBJ2-2,TRBV19,-,-,CASSIGSRRATGELFF,TGTGCCAGTAGTATAGGGTCGCGTCGGGCTACCGGGGAGCTGTTTTTT
TRBJ1-4,TRBV6-5,TRBD1,-,CASRSQGGKNEKLFF,TGTGCCAGCAGGAGTCAGGGGGGGAAAAATGAAAAACTGTTTTTT
TRBJ1-2,TRBV5-1,TRBD1,-,CASSERPGQGRGGYTF,TGCGCCAGCAGCGAGCGACCGGGACAGGGGAGGGGTGGCTACACCTTC
TRBJ2-1,TRBV24-1,-,-,CATSDLDSPEQFF,TGTGCCACCAGTGATTTGGACAGCCCTGAGCAGTTCTTC
TRBJ2-1,TRBV3-1/TRBV3-2,-,-,CASSQAYNEQFF,TGTGCCAGCAGCCAGGCCTACAATGAGCAGTTCTTC
TRBJ1-5,TRBV6-2/TRBV6-3,TRBD1,-,CASSRTGGDQPQHF,TGTGCCAGCAGTCGGACAGGAGGCGATCAGCCCCAGCATTTT
TRBJ2-5,TRBV14,-,-,CASSQEGIQETQYF,TGTGCCAGCAGCCAAGAGGGGATCCAAGAGACCCAGTACTTC
TRBJ2-5,TRBV28,-,once,CASGERRETQYF,TGTGCCAGCGGCGAAAGGAGGGAGACCCAGTACTTC
TRBJ1-6,TRBV6-6,-,-,CASSPRGGTSSYNSPLHF,TGTGCCAGCAGTCCCCGGGGGGGGACAAGCTCCTATAATTCACCCCTCCACTTT
TRBJ1-1,TRBV29-1,TRBD1,-,CSVETGGDTEAFF,TGCAGCGTTGAGACAGGGGGGGACACTGAAGCTTTCTTT
TRBJ2-3,TRBV7-6,TRBD2,-,CASSYLGPGGADTQYF,TGTGCCAGCAGCTACCTGGGACCCGGGGGGGCAGATACGCAGTATTTT
TRBJ2-7,TRBV13,-,large,CASSYNTLQSSYEQYF,TGTGCCAGCAGCTATAATACACTTCAGAGCTCCTACGAGCAGTACTTC
TRBJ2-3,TRBV2,-,-,CASRRQDTQYF,TGTGCCAGCAGAAGACAGGATACGCAGTATTTT
TRBJ2-5,TRBV5-5,-,-,CASSSWWDSLQETQYF,TGTGCCAGCAGCTCATGGTGGGATAGTCTCCAAGAGACCCAGTACTTC
TRBJ1-5,TRBV27,-,-,CASSSGGGDQPQHF,TGTGCCAGCAGTTCCGGGGGAGGAGATCAGCCCCAGCATTTT
TRBJ1-1,TRBV4-1,-,-,CASRLLGGTTEAFF,TGCGCCAGCCGACTATTGGGAGGGACCACTGAAGCTTTCTTT
TRBJ2-7,TRBV6-5,-,-,CASREPRGSGGEQYF,TGTGCCAGCAGGGAGCCCCGGGGCTCGGGTGGGGAGCAGTACTTC
TRBJ1-1,TRBV5-6,TRBD1,-,CASSLETGGKAFF,TGTGCCAGCAGCTTGGAAACAGGGGGAAAAGCTTTCTTT
TRBJ2-2,TRBV10-1,-,-,CASSESQITTGELFF,TGCGCCAGCAGTGAGTCCCAGATCACAACCGGGGAGCTGTTTTTT
TRBJ1-2,TRBV6-5,-,-,CASSYGQGPAYGYTF,TGTGCCAGCAGTTACGGTCAAGGGCCAGCCTATGGCTACACCTTC
TRBJ2-1,TRBV20-1,-,-,CSASVGGSYNEQFF,TGCAGTGCTAGTGTCGGGGGCTCCTACAATGAGCAGTTCTTC
TRBJ1-3,TRBV7-9,-,-,CASSLETPTGSSGNTIYF,TGTGCCAGCAGCCTAGAAACCCCGACGGGGAGCTCTGGAAACACCATATATTTT
TRBJ2-7,TRBV6-1,-,-,CASSGFRFRPPHEQYF,TGTGCCAGCAGTGGATTTCGGTTCAGGCCCCCCCACGAGCAGTACTTC
TRBJ2-2,TRBV19,-,-,CASSISPGPRPGELFF,TGTGCCAGTAGTATATCCCCGGGCCCCAGACCCGGGGAGCTGTTTTTT
TRBJ1-2,TRBV3-1/TRBV3-2,-,-,CATESGVGYTF,TGTGCCACCGAGTCAGGGGTTGGCTACACCTTC
TRBJ1-2,TRBV2,-,-,CASHSYGYTF,TGTGCCAGCCACTCCTATGGCTACACCTTC
TRBJ1-2,TRBV11-2,TRBD1,once,CASRGRDRGPGDYGYTF,TGTGCCAGCAGGGGTCGGGACAGGGGGCCCGGCGACTATGGCTACACCTTC
TRBJ2-2,TRBV5-1,-,-,CASSLRIDGNTGELFF,TGCGCCAGCAGCTTGCGAATAGACGGGAACACCGGGGAGCTGTTTTTT
TRBJ1-2,TRBV4-1,-,few,CASSQFEIGPLNTF,TGCGCCAGCAGCCAATTCGAGATAGGGCCGCTAAACACCTTC
TRBJ2-7,TRBV12-3/TRBV12-4,-,-,CASSFGGSYEQYF,TGTGCCAGCAGTTTTGGAGGGAGCTACGAGCAGTACTTC
TRBJ1-5,TRBV21-1,-,-,CASSKLDRGQAQPQHF,TGTGCCAGCAGCAAACTCGACAGGGGGCAGGCTCAGCCCCAGCATTTT
TRBJ2-7,TRBV6-1,-,-,CASSEGYEQYF,TGTGCCAGCAGTGAAGGATACGAGCAGTACTTC
TRBJ1-2,TRBV19,TRBD1,once,CASSIDRGGNYGYTF,TGTGCCAGTAGTATCGACAGGGGGGGAAACTATGGCTACACCTTC
TRBJ2-1,TRBV28,TRBD2,-,CASSLAAGAYNEQFF,TGTGCCAGCAGTTTGGCAGCGGGGGCGTACAATGAGCAGTTCTTC
TRBJ2-5,TRBV5-1,-,-,CARTGSWERETQYF,TGCGCCAGGACGGGGTCCTGGGAGAGGGAGACCCAGTACTTC
TRBJ1-2,TRBV7-9,-,-,CASSLGGEGYTF,TGTGCCAGCAGTCTCGGGGGGGAAGGCTACACCTTC
TRBJ2-2,TRBV7-3,-,-,CASSLRTDQTGELFF,TGTGCCAGCAGCTTAAGGACAGATCAAACCGGGGAGCTGTTTTTT
TRBJ1-1,TRBV5-1,TRBD1,-,CASSLLQGTEAFF,TGCGCCAGCAGCTTACTACAGGGGACTGAAGCTTTCTTT
TRBJ2-7,TRBV29-1,TRBD1,-,CSVGLQGRAHEQYF,TGCAGCGTTGGATTACAGGGGCGCGCCCACGAGCAGTACTTC
TRBJ1-2,TRBV19,TRBD1,-,CASSIRLGDRRGYTF,TGTGCCAGTAGTATAAGGCTTGGGGACAGGAGGGGCTACACCTTC
TRBJ1-5,TRBV4-1,-,many,CASSQVPRTPYSNQPQHF,TGCGCCAGCAGCCAAGTGCCAAGGACACCTTATAGCAATCAGCCCCAGCATTTT
TRBJ1-3,TRBV12-5,-,-,CASGLPNMGAGNTIYF,TGTGCTAGTGGTTTGCCAAACATGGGTGCGGGAAACACCATATATTTT
TRBJ1-2,TRBV2,-,once,CASSEGSEYGYTF,TGTGCCAGCAGTGAAGGGTCAGAATATGGCTACACCTTC
TRBJ1-6,TRBV9,-,-,CASSVTTSFNSPLHF,TGTGCCAGCAGCGTAACAACCTCCTTTAATTCACCCCTCCACTTT